The 32 T cell receptor beta chains listed next were all sequenced from one sample in a study of T cells after yellow fever vaccination. Via MiXCR, TCRdb re-called the 5' RACE reads, giving one row per CDR3 protein. The sample records 450,000 to 650,000 distinct CDR3 sequences, 21% being singletons. The sample consisted of PBMCs, taken roughly 20 days after the first yellow fever vaccination. These receptors all come from a young man who received the YFV17D yellow fever vaccine.

This clonotype was seen more than once but under ten times. The chain is built from TRBV20-1 and TRBJ2-7; D uncertain. Germline assignment: CDR1 DFQATT and CDR2 SNEGSKA (reference sequence). This CDR3 spans 14 amino acids. V lost 3 bases, J lost 1 base, and 13 bases lay in between. Here the CDR3 reads CSASLSGKSYEQYF. The CDR3 bases are TGCAGTGCTAGTTTGTCAGGAAAGTCCTACGAGCAGTACTTC.

The chain couples TRBV20-1 to TRBJ2-1, with unresolved D. Germline CDR1 reads DFQATT; CDR2 reads SNEGSKA (reference sequence). This CDR3 spans 15 amino acids. Trimming stripped 1 base from V and 8 bases from J, with 18 bases between. CDR3 in amino acids: CSARVDATGSDEQFF. The CDR3 region has the DNA TGCAGTGCTAGAGTCGACGCCACCGGATCGGATGAGCAGTTCTTC.

This clonotype came up a few times. The J gene is TRBJ2-1, the V gene TRBV12-3 or TRBV12-4; 9 bases line up with TRBD2. The CDR3 contains 15 residues. V lost 3 bases and J lost 4; bases outside the gene matches: 4. CDR3 coding DNA: TGTGCCAGCAGTTTTTCTAGCGGGAATTACAATGAGCAGTTCTTC. Translated, it gives CASSFSSGNYNEQFF.

This chain connects TRBV24-1 to TRBJ1-1; 10 nucleotides match TRBD1. The germline V gene encodes CDR1 KGHDR and CDR2 SFDVKD. The CDR3 sequence is 15 residues long. The junction had 5 bases not matched to a gene; V was cut back by 3 bases and J by 5 bases. The CDR3 spells CATSDPRTGGTEAFF. The DNA for the CDR3 is TGTGCCACCAGTGATCCACGGACAGGGGGAACTGAAGCTTTCTTT.

This clonotype has a handful of counts. The rearrangement links TRBV29-1 to TRBJ1-2; TRBD1 agrees at 8 bases. CDR1 is SQVTM, CDR2 ANQGSEA, per germline. The CDR3 loop spans 14 amino acids. The trim removed 0 bases at V and 8 bases at J, leaving 8 bases unmatched. The DNA for the CDR3 is TGCAGCGTTGAAGATCAACAGGGGGGGGAAGGCTACACCTTC. It translates to CSVEDQQGGEGYTF.

This clonotype showed up just once. The junction differs from germline at one of its ends, possibly a read error. CDR3: CASSLSSYKQYF. The CDR3, as DNA: TGCGCCAGCAGCTTGAGCAGCTACAAGCAGTACTTC. This chain joins TRBV5-1 and TRBJ2-7, with D unresolved. Germline V gene sequence: CDR1 SGHRS, CDR2 YFSETQ. This CDR3 spans 12 amino acids.

Points on this clonotype: At one end, the junction sequence differs from germline, possibly due to a read error. The chain couples TRBV5-1 to TRBJ2-7; 10 bases are shared with TRBD2. The CDR3 is 16 amino acids. CDR1 is SGHRS, CDR2 YFSETQ, per germline. The CDR3 loop reads CASSLYLAGASYEQHF. As DNA, the CDR3 is TGCGCCAGCAGCTTGTACCTAGCGGGGGCGAGCTACGAGCAGCACTTC.

The gene calls are TRBV5-5 and TRBJ2-2; tentative D call: TRBD2 (5 bases). CDR1 is SGHKS, CDR2 YYEKEE, per germline (reference sequence). This CDR3 comprises 13 residues. V gave up 4 bases and J gave up 7 bases, with 11 bases separating them. CDR3 sequence: CASSVDFGGELFF. The CDR3 DNA reads TGTGCCAGCAGCGTGGACTTTGGCGGGGAGCTGTTTTTT.

The rearrangement links TRBV14 to TRBJ1-1; D not certain. Trimming stripped 5 bases from V and 1 base from J, with 8 bases between. Germline CDR1 reads SGHDN; CDR2 reads FVKESK. The CDR3 is 13 amino acids. CDR3: CASSRHTNTEAFF. The CDR3 DNA reads TGTGCCAGCAGCAGGCACACGAACACTGAAGCTTTCTTT.

Only a few counts were recorded for this clonotype. DNA for the CDR3: TGTGCCAGCAGCCCCACCCCGGGGGGGACGCAGTTCTTC. Amino acids: CASSPTPGGTQFF. The chain carries TRBV6-9 and TRBJ2-1, with 8 nucleotides matching TRBD2. Per germline, CDR1 MNHGY and CDR2 SVAAGI. The CDR3 contains 13 residues. Losses at the gene ends were 6 bases for V and 12 bases for J; bases not matched to a gene: 10.

This clonotype was picked up many times. The gene calls are TRBV11-2 and TRBJ2-3; maybe TRBD1 (8 bases). The CDR3 is made up of 15 amino acids. Per germline, CDR1 SGHAT and CDR2 FQNNGV. Deletions cut 4 bases from V and 4 bases from J, with 15 bases between. Here the CDR3 DNA reads TGTGCCAGCAGCTCCTACAGGGGGAGGGCAGATACGCAGTATTTT. Protein sequence: CASSSYRGRADTQYF.

This clonotype was counted a few times. The chain has TRBV20-1 and TRBJ2-1, with D unclear. Between the trimmed V and J ends, which lost 0 bases and 1 base, there was a span of 10 bases. CDR3 length: 15 residues. From germline, CDR1 is DFQATT and CDR2 SNEGSKA (reference sequence). As DNA, the CDR3 is TGCAGTGCTAGAGATGGGCCTAGTTCCTACAATGAGCAGTTCTTC. It is translated as CSARDGPSSYNEQFF.

The rearrangement uses TRBV7-2 and TRBJ2-7; D assignment may be TRBD1 or TRBD2 (6 bases each). The V and J ends lost 2 bases and 0 bases respectively, with 11 bases between them. Germline-derived CDR1 and CDR2 are SGHTA and FQGNSA. CDR3 length equals 15 residues. The CDR3 DNA sequence: TGTGCCAGCAGCTTATACGGGGGCCGCTCCTACGAGCAGTACTTC. Translating gives CASSLYGGRSYEQYF.

This clonotype was seen ten or more times. The genes are TRBV7-2 and TRBJ1-4, with D possibly being TRBD1 (5 bases). Germline-derived CDR1 and CDR2 are SGHTA and FQGNSA. The CDR3 totals 16 residues. Trimming took 5 bases from V and 8 from J, leaving 21 bases between them. This CDR3 is CASSPRVGGAGEKLFF. CDR3 nucleotides: TGTGCCAGCAGCCCACGGGTGGGTGGTGCAGGGGAAAAACTGTTTTTT. The full variable domain, its missing parts supplied by reference TRBV7-2 and TRBJ1-4, is GAGVSQSPSNKVTEKGKDVELRCDPISGHTALYWYRQSLGQGLEFLIYFQGNSAPDKSGLPSDRFSAERTGGSVSTLTIQRTQQEDSAVYLCASSPRVGGAGEKLFFGSGTQLSVL.

The J gene is TRBJ2-2, the V gene TRBV11-1, with D perhaps matching TRBD1 or TRBD2 (5 bases each). The CDR3 contains 18 residues. Germline V gene lookup returns CDR1 SGHAT and CDR2 FQDESV (reference sequence). With 5 bases removed from V and 2 bases from J, the gap between germline ends came to 21 bases. This chain's CDR3 is CASSIRGGRAENTGELFF. CDR3 nucleotides: TGTGCCAGCAGCATCCGGGGCGGGCGGGCGGAAAACACCGGGGAGCTGTTTTTT.

The V gene is TRBV10-1, the J gene TRBJ1-5; 7 bases are shared with TRBD1. The ends lost 11 bases at V and 1 base at J; junction bases unmatched: 14. The V gene's germline CDR1 is WNHNN and CDR2 SYGVQD (reference sequence). The CDR3 has 16 amino acids. CDR3 protein: CAAEERGTESNQPQHF. The CDR3, as DNA: TGCGCCGCAGAGGAACGCGGGACAGAAAGCAATCAGCCCCAGCATTTT.

This clonotype has just a few counts. The chain joins TRBV9 to TRBJ2-3, with D hard to call. Trimming took off 3 bases at V and 0 bases at J, with 11 bases between the two ends. This CDR3 has 15 amino acids. Per germline, CDR1 SGDLS and CDR2 YYNGEE. The CDR3 DNA reads as TGTGCCAGCAGCGAACAAGTTACTAGCACAGATACGCAGTATTTT. Translated: CASSEQVTSTDTQYF.

This clonotype has more than one count but fewer than ten. The V gene is TRBV30, the J gene TRBJ2-1; 7 bases map to TRBD2. The CDR3 totals 15 residues. Germline loops: CDR1 GTSNPN, CDR2 SVGIG (reference sequence). Trimming at V came to 4 bases and at J to 14 bases, leaving 20 bases not matched to a gene. CDR3 DNA: TGTGCCTGGAACACCGGGATTCTGGGGCCGAGCGGGGAGTTCTTC. This codes for CAWNTGILGPSGEFF.

V and J are TRBV7-3 and TRBJ2-3; tentatively, D is TRBD2 (7 bases). The CDR3 sequence is 16 residues long. With 5 bases removed from V and 0 bases from J, the gap between germline ends came to 15 bases. Per germline, CDR1 SGHTA and CDR2 FQGTGA. CDR3 protein: CASSAGRGASTDTQYF. The CDR3 coding sequence is TGTGCCAGCAGCGCCGGTCGGGGGGCTAGCACAGATACGCAGTATTTT. The full variable domain, with the rest looked up from reference TRBV7-3 and TRBJ2-3, is GAGVSQTPSNKVTEKGKYVELRCDPISGHTALYWYRQSLGQGPEFLIYFQGTGAADDSGLPNDRFFAVRPEGSVSTLKIQRTERGDSAVYLCASSAGRGASTDTQYFGPGTRLTVL.

This clonotype has only a few counts. J is TRBJ1-3 and V is TRBV11-2; 7 nucleotides align to TRBD1. The ends lost 3 bases at V and 4 bases at J; junction bases unmatched: 9. CDR3 length: 16 residues. Germline CDR1 SGHAT, CDR2 FQNNGV. The CDR3 spells CASSFTGTALGNTIYF. The CDR3 DNA sequence: TGTGCCAGCAGCTTCACTGGGACAGCCTTGGGAAACACCATATATTTT.

J is TRBJ2-7 and V is TRBV28; the D gene is possibly TRBD2 (5 bases). V was shortened by 5 bases and J by 7 bases, with 18 bases between the two germline ends. The CDR3 has 14 amino acids. CDR1 and CDR2 (germline): MDHEN, SYDVKM. The CDR3 spells CASSMGPGPGEQYV. CDR3 bases: TGTGCCAGCAGTATGGGCCCCGGACCGGGGGAGCAGTACGTC.

In its sample, this clonotype was seen a few times. CDR3 nucleotide sequence: TGTGCCATCAGTGAGTCACCCGGGACAGGGGGCACCGGGGAGCTGTTTTTT. It codes for CAISESPGTGGTGELFF. The V and J genes are TRBV10-3 and TRBJ2-2, with TRBD1 matching over 11 bases. J gave up 4 bases and V 0 bases, and 4 bases lay outside the gene matches. The CDR3 runs 17 residues. Germline CDR1 ENHRY, CDR2 SYGVKD.

There are many counts of this clonotype. The gene calls are TRBV4-2 and TRBJ2-2, with D tentatively TRBD1 (6 bases). This CDR3 has 15 amino acids. The V gene's germline CDR1 is LGHNA and CDR2 YNFKEQ. V gave up 3 bases and J gave up 2 bases, with 10 bases separating them. CDR3: CASSHRDTNTGELFF. The CDR3 bases are TGTGCCAGCAGCCACCGGGACACCAACACCGGGGAGCTGTTTTTT.

The genes are TRBV6-5 and TRBJ1-1; a weak D match, TRBD1 (5 bases). CDR3 size: 17 residues. The germline V gene encodes CDR1 MNHEY and CDR2 SVGAGI. V lost 2 bases to trimming and J lost 0 bases, with 16 bases between them. The CDR3 sequence: CASSYTGWQGLNTEAFF. The CDR3 DNA follows: TGTGCCAGCAGTTACACGGGCTGGCAGGGTTTGAACACTGAAGCTTTCTTT.

In this sample, this clonotype turned up many times. V and J are TRBV30 and TRBJ2-3; D unresolved. The germline gives CDR1 GTSNPN, CDR2 SVGIG (reference sequence). Trimming left V 2 bases short and J 6 bases short, with 12 bases between. The CDR3 is made up of 13 amino acids. The DNA of the CDR3 is TGTGCCTGGAGTCCCAACGCTGGGGATACGCAGTATTTT. It yields the protein CAWSPNAGDTQYF.

This clonotype was seen just once. The chain is built from TRBV6-5 and TRBJ2-2; 11 bases fit TRBD2. The CDR3 extends over 16 amino acids. Germline V gene lookup returns CDR1 MNHEY and CDR2 SVGAGI. The V gene end was trimmed by 2 bases and the J gene end by 7 bases; junction bases not matched to a gene: 6. This CDR3 is CASSYSSGGAYGELFF. The CDR3 nucleotides are TGTGCCAGCAGTTACAGTAGCGGGGGGGCCTACGGGGAGCTGTTTTTT.

The chain joins TRBV4-1 to TRBJ1-1, with D uncertain. This CDR3 is built from 17 residues. The germline gives CDR1 MGHRA, CDR2 YSYEKL. V was pared by 0 bases and J by 7 bases, with 21 bases between. CDR3 coding DNA: TGCGCCAGCAGCCAAGATCGGCGGCAGGCTGTTCCCCATGAAGCTTTCTTT. Translated: CASSQDRRQAVPHEAFF.

The genes are TRBV4-1 and TRBJ2-2; D gene unclear. This CDR3 is 15 amino acids long. CDR1 MGHRA and CDR2 YSYEKL come from the germline V gene. With 0 bases removed from V and 6 bases from J, the gap between germline ends came to 11 bases. The CDR3 spells CASSQETALPGELFF. The DNA of the CDR3 is TGCGCCAGCAGCCAAGAGACGGCGCTACCCGGGGAGCTGTTTTTT.

This clonotype was observed a handful of times. This chain uses TRBV7-6 with TRBJ1-5; TRBD1 matches at 7 bases. The ends lost 5 bases at V and 3 bases at J; junction bases unmatched: 7. This CDR3 comprises 15 residues. Per germline, CDR1 SGHVS and CDR2 FNYEAQ. This CDR3 is CASSPTGYHNQPQHF. The DNA of the CDR3 is TGTGCCAGCAGCCCGACAGGGTACCACAATCAGCCCCAGCATTTT.

This clonotype was recorded a few times. In DNA form, the CDR3 reads TGTGCCAGCAGGAATCCGGGCCTTACTACAGATACGCAGTATTTT. The encoded protein is CASRNPGLTTDTQYF. The chain carries TRBV21-1 and TRBJ2-3; no check of the table's D call, TRBD2, against the DNA was made. TRBV21-1 is reported as a pseudogene. The CDR3 totals 15 residues.

The chain combines TRBV4-2 with TRBJ2-3; 9 nucleotides match TRBD1. In germline, CDR1 is LGHNA, CDR2 YNFKEQ. V lost 1 base to trimming and J lost 6 bases; unmatched junction nucleotides: 11. This CDR3 comprises 17 residues. The CDR3: CASSQVGVTGGWDTQYF. CDR3 nucleotides: TGTGCCAGCAGCCAAGTAGGAGTGACAGGGGGGTGGGATACGCAGTATTTT.

The chain links TRBV5-1 to TRBJ2-1, with 7 bases lining up with TRBD1. The CDR3 has 16 residues. Germline-derived CDR1 and CDR2 are SGHRS and YFSETQ. Trimming removed 0 bases from V and 4 bases from J; junction bases left unmatched: 7. CDR3 sequence (DNA): TGCGCCAGCAGCTTGGCCGGGACAGTAGAATACAATGAGCAGTTCTTC. Protein product: CASSLAGTVEYNEQFF. Complete variable domain (other parts from reference TRBV5-1 and TRBJ2-1): KAGVTQTPRYLIKTRGQQVTLSCSPISGHRSVSWYQQTPGQGLQFLFEYFSETQRNKGNFPGRFSGRQFSNSRSEMNVSTLELGDSALYLCASSLAGTVEYNEQFFGPGTRLTVL.